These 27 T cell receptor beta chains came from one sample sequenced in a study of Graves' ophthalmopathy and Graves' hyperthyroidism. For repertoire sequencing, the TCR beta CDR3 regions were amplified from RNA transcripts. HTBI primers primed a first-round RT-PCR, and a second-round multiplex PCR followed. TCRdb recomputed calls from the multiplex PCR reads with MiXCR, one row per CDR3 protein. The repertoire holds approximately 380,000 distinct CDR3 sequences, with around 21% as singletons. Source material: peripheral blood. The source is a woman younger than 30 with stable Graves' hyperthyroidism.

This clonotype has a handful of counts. CDR3 nucleotides: TGTGCCAGCAGCGTAAGTGACAGTGCCCACGAGCAGTACTTC. It encodes CASSVSDSAHEQYF. The V and J genes are TRBV9 and TRBJ2-7, with TRBD1 as a possible D gene (5 bases). V lost 1 base, J lost 5 bases, and 13 bases lay in between. CDR1 SGDLS and CDR2 YYNGEE come from the germline V gene. The CDR3 covers 14 residues.

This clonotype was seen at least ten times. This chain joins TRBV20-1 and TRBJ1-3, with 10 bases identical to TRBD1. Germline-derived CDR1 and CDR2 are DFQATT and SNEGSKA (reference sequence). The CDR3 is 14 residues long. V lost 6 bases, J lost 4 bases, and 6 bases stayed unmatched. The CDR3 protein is CSAPPTGGGNTIYF. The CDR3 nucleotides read TGCAGTGCCCCCCCGACAGGGGGCGGAAACACCATATATTTT.

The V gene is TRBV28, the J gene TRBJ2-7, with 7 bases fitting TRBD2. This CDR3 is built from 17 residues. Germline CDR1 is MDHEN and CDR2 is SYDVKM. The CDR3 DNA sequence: TGTGCCAGCAGTTTGGCTTCCGCGGGAGCTCGGCCCTACGAGCAGTACGTG. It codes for CASSLASAGARPYEQYV.

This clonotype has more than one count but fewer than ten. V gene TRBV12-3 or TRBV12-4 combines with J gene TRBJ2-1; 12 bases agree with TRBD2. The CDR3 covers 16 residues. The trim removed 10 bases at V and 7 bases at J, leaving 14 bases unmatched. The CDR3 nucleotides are TGTGCCACCAGGGCCAGGACTAGCGGGAAGTATAATGAGCAGTTCTTC. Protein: CATRARTSGKYNEQFF.

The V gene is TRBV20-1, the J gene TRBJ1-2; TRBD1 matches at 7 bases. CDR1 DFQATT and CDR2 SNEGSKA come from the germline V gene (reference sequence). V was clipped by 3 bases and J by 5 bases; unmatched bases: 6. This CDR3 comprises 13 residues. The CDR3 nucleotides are TGCAGTGCTAGCCGCGAGACAGGGTATGGCTACACCTTC. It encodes CSASRETGYGYTF.

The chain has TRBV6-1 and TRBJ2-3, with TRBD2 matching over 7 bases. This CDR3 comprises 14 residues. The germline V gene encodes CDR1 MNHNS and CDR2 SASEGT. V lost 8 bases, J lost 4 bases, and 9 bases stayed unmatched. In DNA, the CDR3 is TGTGCCAGCCGCCTGGCGGGAGTCGCAGATACGCAGTATTTT. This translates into CASRLAGVADTQYF.

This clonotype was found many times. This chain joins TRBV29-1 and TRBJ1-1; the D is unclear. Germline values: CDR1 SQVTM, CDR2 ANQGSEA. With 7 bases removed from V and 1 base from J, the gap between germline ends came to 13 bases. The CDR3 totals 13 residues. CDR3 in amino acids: CSAGRLTNTEAFF. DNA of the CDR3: TGCAGCGCAGGAAGACTAACGAACACTGAAGCTTTCTTT.

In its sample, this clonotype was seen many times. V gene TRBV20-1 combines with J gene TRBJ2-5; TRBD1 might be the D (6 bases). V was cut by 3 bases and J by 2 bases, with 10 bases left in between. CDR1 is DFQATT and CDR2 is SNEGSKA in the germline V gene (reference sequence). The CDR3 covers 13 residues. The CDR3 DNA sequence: TGCAGTGCTAGGTCAGGGGTTCAAGAGACCCAGTACTTC. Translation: CSARSGVQETQYF.

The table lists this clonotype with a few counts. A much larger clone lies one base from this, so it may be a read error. The CDR3 bases are TGTGCCTGGAGTGGGGGGAACGAGCAGTACTTC. This encodes CAWSGGNEQYF. V gene TRBV30 combines with J gene TRBJ2-7, with D perhaps assigned TRBD1 or TRBD2 (5 bases each). Looked up from germline, CDR1 is GTSNPN and CDR2 is SVGIG (reference sequence). V lost 1 base and J lost 5, with 6 bases in between. The CDR3 length is 11 residues.

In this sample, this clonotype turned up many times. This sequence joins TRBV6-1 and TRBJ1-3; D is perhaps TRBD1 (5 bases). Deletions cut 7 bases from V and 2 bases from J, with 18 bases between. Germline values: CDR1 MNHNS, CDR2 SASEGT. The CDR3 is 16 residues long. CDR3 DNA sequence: TGTGCCAGCACCCCCGTCGGGGCAGATACTGGAAACACCATATATTTT. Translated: CASTPVGADTGNTIYF.

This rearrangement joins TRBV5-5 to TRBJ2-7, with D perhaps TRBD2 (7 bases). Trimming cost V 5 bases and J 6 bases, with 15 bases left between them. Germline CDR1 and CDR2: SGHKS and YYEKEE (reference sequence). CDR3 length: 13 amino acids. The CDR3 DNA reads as TGTGCCAGCAGTCGGCCTCGGGGGGCCGAGCAGTACTTC. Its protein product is CASSRPRGAEQYF.

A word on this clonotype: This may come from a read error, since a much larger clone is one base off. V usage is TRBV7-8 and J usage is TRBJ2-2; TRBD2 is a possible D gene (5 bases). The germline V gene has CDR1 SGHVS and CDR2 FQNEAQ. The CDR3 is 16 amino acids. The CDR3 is CASSLRVAANTGELCF. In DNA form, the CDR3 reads TGTGCCAGCAGCTTAAGGGTGGCGGCGAACACCGGGGAGCTGTGTTTT.

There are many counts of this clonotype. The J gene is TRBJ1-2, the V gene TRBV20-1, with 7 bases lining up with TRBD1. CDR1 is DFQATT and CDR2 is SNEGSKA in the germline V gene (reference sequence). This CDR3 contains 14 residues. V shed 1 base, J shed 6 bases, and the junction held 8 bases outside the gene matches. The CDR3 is CSARADREKDGYTF. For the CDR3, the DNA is TGCAGTGCTAGAGCAGACAGGGAGAAGGATGGCTACACCTTC.

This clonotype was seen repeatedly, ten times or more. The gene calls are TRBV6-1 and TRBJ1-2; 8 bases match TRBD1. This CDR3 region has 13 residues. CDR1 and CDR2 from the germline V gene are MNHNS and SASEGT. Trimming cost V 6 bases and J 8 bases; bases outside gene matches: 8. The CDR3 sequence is CASRITGGDGYTF. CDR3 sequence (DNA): TGTGCCAGCAGAATCACAGGGGGTGACGGCTACACCTTC.

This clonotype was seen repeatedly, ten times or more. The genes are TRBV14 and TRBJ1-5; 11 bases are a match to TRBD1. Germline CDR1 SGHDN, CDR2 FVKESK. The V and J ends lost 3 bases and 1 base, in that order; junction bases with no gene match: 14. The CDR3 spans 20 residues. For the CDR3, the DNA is TGTGCCAGCAGCCACATAAGTCCGGGACAGGGGGTAAGAAGCAATCAGCCCCAGCATTTT. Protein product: CASSHISPGQGVRSNQPQHF.

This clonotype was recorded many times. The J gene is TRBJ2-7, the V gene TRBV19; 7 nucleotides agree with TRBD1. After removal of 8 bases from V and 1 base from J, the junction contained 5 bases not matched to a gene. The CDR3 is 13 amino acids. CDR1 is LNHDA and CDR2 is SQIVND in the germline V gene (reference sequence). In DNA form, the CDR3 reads TGTGCCAGTGGCCGGACAGGTTCCTACGAGCAGTACTTC. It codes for CASGRTGSYEQYF.

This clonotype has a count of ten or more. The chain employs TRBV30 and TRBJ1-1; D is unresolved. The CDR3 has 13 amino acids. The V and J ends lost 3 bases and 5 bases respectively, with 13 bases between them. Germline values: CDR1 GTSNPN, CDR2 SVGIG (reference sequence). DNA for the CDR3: TGTGCCTGGAGCGCCCTGGGTGGAACTGAAGCTTTCTTT. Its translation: CAWSALGGTEAFF.

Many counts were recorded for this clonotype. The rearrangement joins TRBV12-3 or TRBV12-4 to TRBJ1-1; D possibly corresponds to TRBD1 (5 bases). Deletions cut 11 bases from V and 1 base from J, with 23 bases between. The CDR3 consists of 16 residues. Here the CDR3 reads CAAQGEGRGENTEAFF. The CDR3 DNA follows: TGTGCCGCTCAGGGTGAGGGGCGGGGGGAGAACACTGAAGCTTTCTTT.

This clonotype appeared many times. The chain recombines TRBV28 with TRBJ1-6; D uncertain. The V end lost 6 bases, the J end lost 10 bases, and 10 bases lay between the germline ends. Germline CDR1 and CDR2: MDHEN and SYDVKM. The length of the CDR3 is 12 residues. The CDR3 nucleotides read TGTGCCAGCAGCTTAATTAGGTCACCCCTCCACTTT. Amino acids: CASSLIRSPLHF.

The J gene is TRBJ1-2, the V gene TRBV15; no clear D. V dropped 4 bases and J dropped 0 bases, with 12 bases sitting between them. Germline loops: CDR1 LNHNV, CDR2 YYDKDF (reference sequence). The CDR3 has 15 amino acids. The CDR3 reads CATSTAEGANYGYTF. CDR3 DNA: TGTGCCACCAGCACCGCGGAGGGTGCTAACTATGGCTACACCTTC.

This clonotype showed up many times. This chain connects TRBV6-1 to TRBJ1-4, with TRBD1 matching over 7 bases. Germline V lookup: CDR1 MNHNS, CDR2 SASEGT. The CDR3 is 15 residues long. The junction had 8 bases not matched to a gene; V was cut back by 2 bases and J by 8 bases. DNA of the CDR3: TGTGCCAGCAGTGAACCGAACAGGGGCGACGAAAAACTGTTTTTT. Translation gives CASSEPNRGDEKLFF.

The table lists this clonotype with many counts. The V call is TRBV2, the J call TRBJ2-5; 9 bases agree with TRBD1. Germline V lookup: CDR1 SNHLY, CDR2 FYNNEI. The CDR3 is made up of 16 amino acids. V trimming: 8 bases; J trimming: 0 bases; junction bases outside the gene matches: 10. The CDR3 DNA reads TGTGCCAGCGTAGTAGGGGGACAGGGATACCAAGAGACCCAGTACTTC. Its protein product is CASVVGGQGYQETQYF.

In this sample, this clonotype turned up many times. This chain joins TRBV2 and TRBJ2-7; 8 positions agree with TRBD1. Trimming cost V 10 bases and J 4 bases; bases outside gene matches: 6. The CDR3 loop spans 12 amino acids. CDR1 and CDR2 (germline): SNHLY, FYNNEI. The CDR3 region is CATTGVRYEQYF. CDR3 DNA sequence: TGTGCCACGACAGGGGTACGATACGAGCAGTACTTC.

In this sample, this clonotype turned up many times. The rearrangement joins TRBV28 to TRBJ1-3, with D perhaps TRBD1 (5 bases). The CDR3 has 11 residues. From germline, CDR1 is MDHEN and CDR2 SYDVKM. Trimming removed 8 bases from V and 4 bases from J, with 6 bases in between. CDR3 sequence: CASQGGNTIYF. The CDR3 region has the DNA TGTGCCAGCCAGGGAGGAAACACCATATATTTT.

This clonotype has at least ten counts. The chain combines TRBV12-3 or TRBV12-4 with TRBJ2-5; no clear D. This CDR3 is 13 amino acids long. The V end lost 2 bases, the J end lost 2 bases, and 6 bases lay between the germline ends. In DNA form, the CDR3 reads TGTGCCAGCAGTTTAAGGTTTCAAGAGACCCAGTACTTC. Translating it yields CASSLRFQETQYF.

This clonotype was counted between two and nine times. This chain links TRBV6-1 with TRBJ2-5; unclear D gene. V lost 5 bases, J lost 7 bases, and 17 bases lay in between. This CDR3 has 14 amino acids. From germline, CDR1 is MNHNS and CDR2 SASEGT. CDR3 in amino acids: CASSPTTLRGTQYF. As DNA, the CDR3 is TGTGCCAGCAGTCCTACGACCCTCCGCGGGACCCAGTACTTC.

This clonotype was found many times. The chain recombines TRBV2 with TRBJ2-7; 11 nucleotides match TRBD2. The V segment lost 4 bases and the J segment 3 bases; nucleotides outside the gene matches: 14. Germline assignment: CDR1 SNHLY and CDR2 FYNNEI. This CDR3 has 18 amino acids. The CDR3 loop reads CASSVGYTTSGALYEQYF. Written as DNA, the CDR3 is TGTGCCAGCAGTGTCGGCTATACGACTAGCGGGGCTCTCTACGAGCAGTACTTC.